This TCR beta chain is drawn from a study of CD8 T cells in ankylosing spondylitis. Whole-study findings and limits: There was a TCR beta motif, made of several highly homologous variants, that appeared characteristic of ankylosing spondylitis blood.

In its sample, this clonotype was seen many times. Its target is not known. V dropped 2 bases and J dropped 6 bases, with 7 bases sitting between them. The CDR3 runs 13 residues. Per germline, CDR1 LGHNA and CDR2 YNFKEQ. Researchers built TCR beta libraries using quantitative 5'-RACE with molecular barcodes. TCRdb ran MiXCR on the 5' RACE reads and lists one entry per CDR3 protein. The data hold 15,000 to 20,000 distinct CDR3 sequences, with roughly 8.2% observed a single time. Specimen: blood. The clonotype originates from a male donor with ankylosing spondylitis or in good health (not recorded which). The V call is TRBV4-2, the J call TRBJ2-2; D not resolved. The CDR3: CASSQLGPGELFF. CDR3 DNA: TGTGCCAGCAGCCAACTAGGGCCCGGGGAGCTGTTTTTT.